This T cell receptor (beta chain) was found in a study of T cells in Graves' hyperthyroidism and ophthalmopathy. The CDR3 extends over 14 amino acids. The V gene's germline CDR1 is SGHTA and CDR2 FQGNSA. V gave up 5 bases and J gave up 4 bases, with 14 bases separating them. TCR beta CDR3 sequences were amplified from RNA transcripts. With the HTBI primer set, the TCR CDR3 went through a first round of RT-PCR. MiXCR, applied by TCRdb to the multiplex PCR reads, yields one record per CDR3 protein. The table shows a few hundred thousand distinct CDR3 sequences, with 20% to 25% occurring only once. The sample consisted of blood. The receptor was derived from a man aged 45-65 years with Graves' hyperthyroidism. This sequence joins TRBV7-2 and TRBJ1-2; D possibly corresponds to TRBD1 (5 bases). The CDR3 sequence is CASSTGTVIYGYTF. The CDR3 region has the DNA TGTGCCAGCAGCACCGGGACGGTAATCTATGGCTACACCTTC. Complete variable domain (other parts from reference TRBV7-2 and TRBJ1-2): GAGVSQSPSNKVTEKGKDVELRCDPISGHTALYWYRQSLGQGLEFLIYFQGNSAPDKSGLPSDRFSAERTGGSVSTLTIQRTQQEDSAVYLCASSTGTVIYGYTFGSGTRLTVV.